The 26 T cell receptor beta chains reported below all come from one sample, sequenced in a study of technical replicates of blood from several donors. Clones were sequenced by immunoSEQ multiplex PCR, and TCRdb holds only the in-frame ones, with some missing. The sample gives under 80,000 clones, more than 85% of which show up once; 0.3% to 0.45% is in the top ten. Sequenced: T cells isolated from PBMCs. The source of these receptors is a human donor in good health. Some clones in this sample may be carry-over from other donors' samples.

The rearrangement uses TRBV6-5 and TRBJ2-7, with 7 bases lining up with TRBD2. Germline V lookup: CDR1 MNHEY, CDR2 SVGAGI. J gave up 6 bases and V 5 bases, and 13 bases lay outside the gene matches. This CDR3 is built from 15 residues. As DNA, the CDR3 is TGTGCCAGCAGTCCTAGCGGAGCTTACTCCCTCGAGCAGTACTTC. Residues: CASSPSGAYSLEQYF.

The chain uses TRBV4-2 and TRBJ2-1, with TRBD2 matching over 8 bases. Germline V gene data show CDR1 as LGHNA and CDR2 as YNFKEQ. J was trimmed by 6 bases and V by 4 bases; bases with no gene match: 8. The CDR3 sequence is 15 residues long. The CDR3 is CASSPGTSRINEQFF. CDR3 bases: TGTGCCAGCAGCCCCGGGACTAGTAGGATCAATGAGCAGTTCTTC.

The chain carries TRBV7-6 and TRBJ1-5, with no clear D. The CDR3 length is 13 residues. Germline V CDR1 and CDR2: SGHVS, FNYEAQ. V was cut by 3 bases and J by 4 bases, with 7 bases left in between. The CDR3, as DNA: TGTGCCAGCAGCTTGAACAGTAATCAGCCCCAGCATTTT. Protein sequence: CASSLNSNQPQHF.

The genes are TRBV10-3 and TRBJ2-5, with TRBD2 identical over 8 bases. Germline V gene sequence: CDR1 ENHRY, CDR2 SYGVKD. Trimming cost V 2 bases and J 4 bases; bases outside gene matches: 9. The CDR3 runs to 16 residues. The DNA of the CDR3 is TGTGCCATCAGTGAGAGCGGTAGCGGGACGATAGAGACCCAGTACTTC. Its translation: CAISESGSGTIETQYF.

The chain joins TRBV10-2 to TRBJ2-7, with 7 nucleotides matching TRBD1. From germline, CDR1 is WSHSY and CDR2 SAAADI. The CDR3 is 13 residues long. The V segment lost 0 bases and the J segment 5 bases; nucleotides outside the gene matches: 1. The CDR3 coding sequence is TGCGCCAGCAGTGAGTCGACAGGGAACGAGCAGTACTTC. The encoded protein is CASSESTGNEQYF.

The chain is built from TRBV5-6 and TRBJ1-5; D gene uncertain. Germline V CDR1 and CDR2: SGHDT, YYEEEE. V dropped 0 bases and J dropped 7 bases, with 8 bases sitting between them. The CDR3 contains 13 residues. The chain's CDR3 is CASSLGPSQPQHF. The CDR3 DNA reads TGTGCCAGCAGCTTGGGGCCCTCACAGCCCCAGCATTTT.

The V gene is TRBV4-3, the J gene TRBJ2-7; D is possibly TRBD2 (5 bases). CDR1 and CDR2 from the germline V gene are LGHNA and YSLEER. This CDR3 has 14 amino acids. Deletions cut 5 bases from V and 2 bases from J, with 13 bases between. The CDR3 here is CASSGERGTYEQYF. The CDR3 nucleotides read TGCGCCAGCAGCGGAGAAAGAGGGACCTACGAGCAGTACTTC.

The rearrangement uses TRBV27 and TRBJ1-2; D is possibly TRBD1 (6 bases). The CDR3 is 13 amino acids. Germline V gives CDR1 MNHEY, CDR2 SMNVEV (reference sequence). The germline V and J ends were trimmed by 8 bases and 7 bases, with 17 bases remaining between them. CDR3 bases: TGTGCCAGCGGACTATCAGGGGAGGGTGGCTACACCTTC. Protein: CASGLSGEGGYTF.

This clone was found once. This chain uses TRBV28 with TRBJ1-4; 9 bases line up with TRBD1. Germline loops: CDR1 MDHEN, CDR2 SYDVKM. With V trimmed by 6 bases and J by 5 bases, 1 base remained unmatched. CDR3 length: 13 residues. The CDR3 here is CASRDRGNEKLFF. CDR3 DNA sequence: TGTGCCAGCAGGGACAGGGGAAATGAAAAACTGTTTTTT.

This clone came up once. The V and J genes are TRBV4-1 and TRBJ2-7; D unclear. This CDR3 region has 14 residues. Trimming pared 1 base from V and 2 bases from J, leaving 9 bases between. In germline, CDR1 is MGHRA, CDR2 YSYEKL. The CDR3: CASSQVLGPYEQYF. DNA for the CDR3: TGCGCCAGCAGCCAAGTTCTAGGCCCCTACGAGCAGTACTTC.

In DNA, the CDR3 is TGTGCCAGCAGCCGCGTGGGGGGGGACCAGGAAAAACTGTTTTTT. Residues: CASSRVGGDQEKLFF. V gene TRBV9 combines with J gene TRBJ1-4; TRBD1 might be the D (5 bases). The V end was cut by 4 bases, the J end by 8 bases, with 18 bases between. The V gene's germline CDR1 is SGDLS and CDR2 YYNGEE. This CDR3 is built from 15 residues.

V is TRBV5-8 and J is TRBJ2-7, with D possibly TRBD1 on 6 matching bases. CDR3 length: 15 amino acids. Trimming pared 4 bases from V and 3 bases from J, leaving 17 bases between. The germline V gene encodes CDR1 SGHTS and CDR2 YDEGEE. DNA of the CDR3: TGTGCCAGCAGCACCTTACAGGGAATCGGCTACGAGCAGTACTTC. Protein sequence: CASSTLQGIGYEQYF.

The V gene is TRBV19, the J gene TRBJ1-1; TRBD1 aligns across 7 bases. CDR3 length equals 13 residues. The J segment lost 5 bases and the V segment lost 8 bases, leaving 8 bases of the junction unmatched. CDR1 and CDR2 from the germline V gene are LNHDA and SQIVND (reference sequence). In nucleotides, the CDR3 is TGTGCCAGTCGCCAGGGGGTACAAACTGAAGCTTTCTTT. Translation: CASRQGVQTEAFF.

This chain joins TRBV10-3 and TRBJ2-5; weak D call: TRBD1 (5 bases). Trimming took 2 bases from V and 1 from J, leaving 5 bases between them. CDR3 length equals 13 residues. The germline gives CDR1 ENHRY, CDR2 SYGVKD. The CDR3 region is CAISEGAQETQYF. CDR3 nucleotides: TGTGCCATCAGTGAGGGGGCCCAAGAGACCCAGTACTTC.

The count of this clone is one. The chain links TRBV9 to TRBJ2-1; 13 nucleotides match TRBD2. The V segment lost 0 bases and the J segment 3 bases; nucleotides outside the gene matches: 6. Germline V gives CDR1 SGDLS, CDR2 YYNGEE. The CDR3 length is 18 residues. The CDR3 DNA sequence: TGTGCCAGCAGCGTAGGAGGGGGGACTAGCGGGATCTACAATGAGCAGTTCTTC. As protein: CASSVGGGTSGIYNEQFF.

The chain links TRBV6-1 to TRBJ1-2; D possibly corresponds to TRBD1 (6 bases). The germline V and J ends were trimmed by 7 bases and 7 bases, with 16 bases remaining between them. The germline V gene encodes CDR1 MNHNS and CDR2 SASEGT. The CDR3 has 13 residues. The CDR3 loop is CASTANRVSGYTF. The CDR3 region has the DNA TGTGCCAGCACTGCTAACAGGGTATCTGGCTACACCTTC.

The J gene is TRBJ1-2, the V gene TRBV2; possibly TRBD1 for D (5 bases). Germline CDR1 and CDR2: SNHLY and FYNNEI. V dropped 4 bases and J dropped 7 bases, with 10 bases sitting between them. The CDR3 has 12 residues. CDR3 protein: CASSVQGLGYTF. The CDR3 DNA follows: TGTGCCAGCAGTGTCCAGGGTCTTGGCTACACCTTC.

The rearrangement joins TRBV30 to TRBJ1-1; D unresolved. This CDR3 spans 10 amino acids. Germline CDR1 GTSNPN, CDR2 SVGIG (reference sequence). The V end was cut by 3 bases, the J end by 7 bases, with 6 bases between. This CDR3 is CAWSDIEAFF. The CDR3 nucleotides are TGTGCCTGGAGCGACATTGAAGCTTTCTTT.

This clone has a single count. This chain's CDR3 is CASRPGLAANTGELFF. The CDR3 DNA reads TGTGCCAGTAGACCAGGACTAGCGGCGAACACCGGGGAGCTGTTTTTT. This chain uses TRBV19 with TRBJ2-2, with TRBD2 matching 10 bases. With V trimmed by 6 bases and J by 0 bases, 4 bases remained unmatched. From germline, CDR1 is LNHDA and CDR2 SQIVND (reference sequence). CDR3 length: 16 amino acids. Full variable domain (remainder filled in from reference TRBV19 and TRBJ2-2): DGGITQSPKYLFRKEGQNVTLSCEQNLNHDAMYWYRQDPGQGLRLIYYSQIVNDFQKGDIAEGYSVSREKKESFPLTVTSAQKNPTAFYLCASRPGLAANTGELFFGEGSRLTVL.

This rearrangement joins TRBV5-4 to TRBJ1-2; D possibly corresponds to TRBD1 (5 bases). This CDR3 is 12 amino acids long. Germline CDR1 is SGHNT and CDR2 is YYREEE (reference sequence). The V and J ends lost 5 bases and 3 bases respectively, with 8 bases between them. The CDR3 DNA is TGTGCCAGCAGTGGGACTTACTATGGCTACACCTTC. Encoded protein: CASSGTYYGYTF.

The chain uses TRBV4-1 and TRBJ1-4; 7 bases map to TRBD1. The germline V gene encodes CDR1 MGHRA and CDR2 YSYEKL. This CDR3 has 16 amino acids. Losses at the gene ends were 2 bases for V and 3 bases for J; bases not matched to a gene: 6. The CDR3 bases are TGCGCCAGCAGCCAACCCAACAGGGGAGCTAATGAAAAACTGTTTTTT. Protein sequence: CASSQPNRGANEKLFF.

The chain employs TRBV28 and TRBJ1-2; D may be TRBD1 (5 bases). Germline CDR1 reads MDHEN; CDR2 reads SYDVKM. CDR3 length: 15 amino acids. Deletions cut 1 base from V and 2 bases from J, with 11 bases between. The DNA for the CDR3 is TGTGCCAGCAGTTTATTTGGGACTGGGAACTATGGCTACACCTTC. It translates to CASSLFGTGNYGYTF.

This clone was found a few times. This chain joins TRBV11-3 and TRBJ1-1; D not certain. This CDR3 is 12 amino acids long. Germline CDR1 and CDR2: SGHNT and YENEEA. V shed 5 bases and J shed 6 bases, with 10 bases lying between them. The chain's CDR3 is CASSPRRAEAFF. The CDR3 bases are TGTGCCAGCAGCCCTCGGCGGGCTGAAGCTTTCTTT.

J is TRBJ1-5 and V is TRBV6-1, with D possibly being TRBD1 (5 bases). This CDR3 spans 16 amino acids. Trimming removed 4 bases from V and 5 bases from J, with 18 bases in between. Germline CDR1 is MNHNS and CDR2 is SASEGT. CDR3: CASSVGGTRADQPQHF. For the CDR3, the DNA is TGTGCCAGCAGTGTAGGAGGGACCAGGGCTGATCAGCCCCAGCATTTT.

The chain has TRBV4-2 and TRBJ2-3, with D possibly being TRBD2 (6 bases). Trimming cost V 3 bases and J 0 bases, with 7 bases left between them. This CDR3 comprises 14 residues. CDR1 is LGHNA and CDR2 is YNFKEQ in the germline V gene. CDR3 amino acids: CASSHGGSTDTQYF. The CDR3 DNA reads TGTGCCAGCAGCCACGGGGGTAGCACAGATACGCAGTATTTT.

V gene TRBV5-1 combines with J gene TRBJ1-1, with D possibly being TRBD1 (5 bases). CDR3 length: 15 residues. The V and J ends lost 0 bases and 4 bases respectively, with 13 bases between them. CDR1 SGHRS and CDR2 YFSETQ come from the germline V gene. In DNA, the CDR3 is TGCGCCAGCAGCTTGGCCGGGGGTCAGGGCACTGAAGCTTTCTTT. Its protein product is CASSLAGGQGTEAFF.